This passage covers 28 T cell receptor beta chains from one sample sequenced in a study of shared clonotypes between healthy human individuals. Sequencing used immunoSEQ multiplex PCR; TCRdb keeps in-frame clones, though not all of them. This sample has 400,000 to 600,000 clones, with roughly 77% found just once. The sample comprised PBMCs. The receptors stem from a woman in her thirties or forties in good health. Some clones in this sample may be carry-over from other donors' samples.

This sequence joins TRBV2 and TRBJ2-3; perhaps TRBD1 as D (5 bases). The CDR3 has 14 residues. Between the trimmed V and J ends, which lost 8 bases and 6 bases, there was a span of 18 bases. Germline-derived CDR1 and CDR2 are SNHLY and FYNNEI. Here the CDR3 reads CASGQFLPSDTQYF. The CDR3 nucleotides read TGTGCCAGCGGACAATTTCTCCCCTCTGATACGCAGTATTTT.

The J gene is TRBJ1-4, the V gene TRBV6-6, with D tentatively TRBD1 (5 bases). Per the germline V gene, CDR1 is MNHNY and CDR2 is SVGAGI (reference sequence). Between the trimmed V and J ends, which lost 2 bases and 1 base, there was a span of 8 bases. The length of the CDR3 is 15 residues. CDR3 in DNA: TGTGCCAGCAGTTACCAGGGTATAACTAATGAAAAACTGTTTTTT. Its protein is CASSYQGITNEKLFF.

This clone was seen repeatedly, ten times or more. The rearrangement uses TRBV28 and TRBJ1-1, with D tentatively TRBD1 (5 bases). The CDR3 loop spans 14 amino acids. V dropped 8 bases and J dropped 5 bases, with 18 bases sitting between them. Germline CDR1 and CDR2: MDHEN and SYDVKM. CDR3: CASFASVGGTEAFF. The DNA of the CDR3 is TGTGCCAGCTTTGCGTCGGTGGGGGGTACTGAAGCTTTCTTT.

This clone was seen more than once but under ten times. J is TRBJ2-1 and V is TRBV5-1, with a possible D match to TRBD1 (7 bases). Trimming took off 1 base at V and 6 bases at J, with 11 bases between the two ends. This CDR3 has 14 residues. Germline V gene data show CDR1 as SGHRS and CDR2 as YFSETQ. The DNA of the CDR3 is TGCGCCAGCAGCTTGTGGCAGGGGGGCAATGAGCAGTTCTTC. It is translated as CASSLWQGGNEQFF.

The V call is TRBV14, the J call TRBJ2-3, with D perhaps matching TRBD1 (6 bases). The CDR3 loop spans 13 amino acids. Trimming removed 5 bases from V and 4 bases from J, with 10 bases in between. Germline values: CDR1 SGHDN, CDR2 FVKESK. In DNA, the CDR3 is TGTGCCAGCAGCATACGACAGGCAGATACGCAGTATTTT. This translates into CASSIRQADTQYF. Supplemented by reference TRBV14 and TRBJ2-3, the full variable domain reads EAGVTQFPSHSVIEKGQTVTLRCDPISGHDNLYWYRRVMGKEIKFLLHFVKESKQDESGMPNNRFLAERTGGTYSTLKVQPAELEDSGVYFCASSIRQADTQYFGPGTRLTVL.

The chain joins TRBV15 to TRBJ2-2, with D perhaps being TRBD1 or TRBD2 (5 bases each). Germline assignment: CDR1 LNHNV and CDR2 YYDKDF (reference sequence). CDR3 length: 15 amino acids. Trimming pared 2 bases from V and 0 bases from J, leaving 7 bases between. CDR3 DNA: TGTGCCACCAGCAGACGGGGACCGAACACCGGGGAGCTGTTTTTT. Amino acids: CATSRRGPNTGELFF.

The rearrangement joins TRBV27 to TRBJ1-1; D is undetermined. Trimming removed 5 bases from V and 2 bases from J, with 15 bases in between. The germline CDR1 and CDR2 sequences are MNHEY and SMNVEV (reference sequence). The CDR3 covers 15 residues. The CDR3 is CASSKVWTGNTEAFF. The CDR3 bases are TGTGCCAGCAGTAAGGTGTGGACGGGAAACACTGAAGCTTTCTTT.

This clone was recorded once. The chain joins TRBV28 to TRBJ1-5; TRBD1 might be the D (5 bases). Germline V lookup: CDR1 MDHEN, CDR2 SYDVKM. This CDR3 has 14 residues. V was clipped by 6 bases and J by 5 bases, with 14 bases between them. The CDR3 region is CASSPVGGHQPQHF. DNA for the CDR3: TGTGCCAGCAGCCCAGTTGGGGGTCATCAGCCCCAGCATTTT.

The V gene is TRBV7-8, the J gene TRBJ2-7; 11 bases map to TRBD2. The CDR3 has 16 residues. Looked up from germline, CDR1 is SGHVS and CDR2 is FQNEAQ. V dropped 5 bases and J dropped 2; count of bases not matched to a gene: 8. The CDR3 reads CASSPTGLAAPYEQYF. The CDR3 coding sequence is TGTGCCAGCAGCCCGACGGGACTAGCGGCCCCCTACGAGCAGTACTTC. The whole variable domain, filled in from reference TRBV7-8 and TRBJ2-7, reads GAGVSQSPRYKVAKRGQDVALRCDPISGHVSLFWYQQALGQGPEFLTYFQNEAQLDKSGLPSDRFFAERPEGSVSTLKIQRTQQEDSAVYLCASSPTGLAAPYEQYFGPGTRLTVT.

In this sample, this clone turned up a few times. The genes are TRBV19 and TRBJ1-5; a weak D match, TRBD1 (5 bases). Germline V gene data show CDR1 as LNHDA and CDR2 as SQIVND (reference sequence). V lost 7 bases, J lost 5 bases, and 18 bases lay in between. This CDR3 region has 15 residues. The CDR3 loop is CASNEGISPYQPQHF. CDR3 bases: TGTGCCAGTAACGAGGGGATCTCCCCATATCAGCCCCAGCATTTT.

The chain uses TRBV10-3 and TRBJ2-5, with D tentatively TRBD2 (5 bases). V lost 3 bases to trimming and J lost 1 base, with 18 bases between them. Looked up from germline, CDR1 is ENHRY and CDR2 is SYGVKD. The CDR3 has 17 amino acids. CDR3 in amino acids: CAISDRVFPSGQETQYF. The CDR3 nucleotides are TGTGCCATCAGTGATAGGGTGTTTCCGAGCGGCCAAGAGACCCAGTACTTC.

This chain links TRBV7-8 with TRBJ2-5, with D possibly matching TRBD1 (6 bases). CDR3 length equals 14 residues. Germline CDR1 is SGHVS and CDR2 is FQNEAQ. The V end lost 2 bases, the J end lost 4 bases, and 11 bases lay between the germline ends. Here the CDR3 DNA reads TGTGCCAGCAGCTTATTTAGGGGGTCAGAGACCCAGTACTTC. Encoded protein: CASSLFRGSETQYF.

The rearrangement links TRBV6-1 to TRBJ2-1, with TRBD1 matching over 7 bases. The V and J ends lost 4 bases and 7 bases, in that order; junction bases with no gene match: 7. The CDR3 is 14 residues long. Germline loops: CDR1 MNHNS, CDR2 SASEGT. CDR3 in amino acids: CASSGTGNLNEQFF. The CDR3 DNA sequence: TGTGCCAGCAGTGGGACAGGAAATTTGAATGAGCAGTTCTTC.

This chain links TRBV4-1 with TRBJ1-3, with 8 nucleotides matching TRBD1. Germline V lookup: CDR1 MGHRA, CDR2 YSYEKL. The CDR3 is 17 amino acids. V was clipped by 4 bases and J by 4 bases; unmatched bases: 12. The CDR3 nucleotides read TGCGCCAGCAGCCCAGGAATTCCCAGGGGGCACGGAAACACCATATATTTT. As protein: CASSPGIPRGHGNTIYF.

The chain employs TRBV4-2 and TRBJ2-3, with D possibly being TRBD1 (5 bases). The germline CDR1 and CDR2 sequences are LGHNA and YNFKEQ. The CDR3 is 16 amino acids. V dropped 1 base and J dropped 1 base, with 12 bases sitting between them. The CDR3 bases are TGTGCCAGCAGCCAAGGAGCTGGGGCTGGCACAGATACGCAGTATTTT. Its protein is CASSQGAGAGTDTQYF.

This rearrangement joins TRBV18 to TRBJ2-1, with D hard to call. Trimming removed 3 bases at V and 8 bases at J, with 17 bases between. This CDR3 is built from 15 residues. The germline V gene encodes CDR1 KGHSH and CDR2 LQKENI. The CDR3 here is CASSPLVGSIHEQFF. The CDR3, as DNA: TGTGCCAGCTCACCTCTGGTGGGGTCAATTCATGAGCAGTTCTTC. The full variable domain, in which reference TRBV18 and TRBJ2-1 provide the parts outside the CDR3, is NAGVMQNPRHLVRRRGQEARLRCSPMKGHSHVYWYRQLPEEGLKFMVYLQKENIIDESGMPKERFSAEFPKEGPSILRIQQVVRGDSAAYFCASSPLVGSIHEQFFGPGTRLTVL.

The chain has TRBV27 and TRBJ2-5; D is uncertain. V lost 2 bases and J lost 3, with 1 base in between. Germline lookup yields CDR1 MNHEY and CDR2 SMNVEV (reference sequence). The length of the CDR3 is 11 residues. In DNA form, the CDR3 reads TGTGCCAGCAGTTTAGAAGAGACCCAGTACTTC. It is translated as CASSLEETQYF.

This rearrangement joins TRBV2 to TRBJ2-1; 10 bases fit TRBD2. The V segment lost 4 bases and the J segment 10 bases; nucleotides outside the gene matches: 13. CDR1 SNHLY and CDR2 FYNNEI come from the germline V gene. This CDR3 contains 16 residues. The CDR3 loop is CASSASRLAGETEQFF. DNA of the CDR3: TGTGCCAGCAGTGCTTCGCGTCTAGCGGGAGAGACAGAGCAGTTCTTC.

The chain carries TRBV6-1 and TRBJ1-4; perhaps TRBD1 as D (5 bases). V was pared by 2 bases and J by 0 bases, with 10 bases between. Germline CDR1 MNHNS, CDR2 SASEGT. The CDR3 has 16 amino acids. CDR3 region: CASSEFRGATNEKLFF. DNA for the CDR3: TGTGCCAGCAGTGAATTTCGGGGGGCAACTAATGAAAAACTGTTTTTT.

The rearrangement joins TRBV7-3 to TRBJ1-1, with a tentative D call TRBD1 (5 bases). Germline V lookup: CDR1 SGHTA, CDR2 FQGTGA. This CDR3 comprises 14 residues. The V and J ends lost 5 bases and 4 bases respectively, with 14 bases between them. Written as DNA, the CDR3 is TGTGCCAGCAGCACTCAGGGTTTCGGCACTGAAGCTTTCTTT. Amino acids: CASSTQGFGTEAFF. The variable domain in full, with the rest retrieved from reference TRBV7-3 and TRBJ1-1, is GAGVSQTPSNKVTEKGKYVELRCDPISGHTALYWYRQSLGQGPEFLIYFQGTGAADDSGLPNDRFFAVRPEGSVSTLKIQRTERGDSAVYLCASSTQGFGTEAFFGQGTRLTVV.

This rearrangement joins TRBV5-1 to TRBJ2-7, with 7 bases lining up with TRBD2. Germline V lookup: CDR1 SGHRS, CDR2 YFSETQ. The CDR3 spans 17 residues. Trimming cost V 2 bases and J 2 bases; bases outside gene matches: 13. The CDR3 region is CASSFWPAASGAYEQYF. Here the CDR3 DNA reads TGCGCCAGCAGCTTTTGGCCCGCGGCTAGCGGAGCCTACGAGCAGTACTTC.

This clone was observed at least ten times. The chain joins TRBV6-5 to TRBJ1-1; D remains unclear. This CDR3 has 13 residues. Trimming took off 6 bases at V and 4 bases at J, with 12 bases between the two ends. Germline values: CDR1 MNHEY, CDR2 SVGAGI. CDR3 loop: CASSPGRFTEAFF. The CDR3 nucleotides are TGTGCCAGCAGCCCCGGTCGGTTCACTGAAGCTTTCTTT.

The chain couples TRBV19 to TRBJ2-7; TRBD1 matches 7 bases. Germline trimming cut 4 bases from V and 1 base from J; bases unmatched to any gene: 7. CDR1 LNHDA and CDR2 SQIVND come from the germline V gene (reference sequence). The CDR3 is 15 amino acids. The CDR3 loop is CASSKPGGSSYEQYF. The CDR3, as DNA: TGTGCCAGTAGTAAACCAGGGGGTTCATCCTACGAGCAGTACTTC.

This chain links TRBV7-9 with TRBJ2-5; the D gene is possibly TRBD2 (6 bases). This CDR3 spans 16 amino acids. The V gene's germline CDR1 is SEHNR and CDR2 FQNEAQ (reference sequence). The V and J ends lost 4 bases and 10 bases respectively, with 25 bases between them. The CDR3 sequence is CASSSSGTGVFGGQYF. The CDR3 nucleotides are TGTGCCAGCAGCTCCTCCGGGACTGGGGTGTTTGGGGGCCAGTACTTC.

The chain couples TRBV5-1 to TRBJ2-1, with 8 bases fitting TRBD1. V gave up 4 bases and J gave up 2 bases; unmatched junction bases: 5. The germline V gene encodes CDR1 SGHRS and CDR2 YFSETQ. CDR3 length: 15 amino acids. The CDR3 region has the DNA TGCGCCAGCAGCACCGGACAGGGCACCTACAATGAGCAGTTCTTC. Its protein is CASSTGQGTYNEQFF.

The rearrangement links TRBV29-1 to TRBJ2-1, with D possibly TRBD2 on 6 matching bases. V lost 4 bases and J 0 bases, leaving 10 bases between the germline ends. Germline CDR1 reads SQVTM; CDR2 reads ANQGSEA. The CDR3 runs 14 residues. CDR3 nucleotide sequence: TGCAGCGTTGCGGGACTTAGCTCCTACAATGAGCAGTTCTTC. This gives the protein CSVAGLSSYNEQFF.

The chain joins TRBV7-9 to TRBJ2-7, with D maybe TRBD1 (5 bases). Germline V lookup: CDR1 SEHNR, CDR2 FQNEAQ (reference sequence). CDR3 size: 15 residues. Between the trimmed V and J ends, which lost 5 bases and 2 bases, there was a span of 16 bases. Here the CDR3 reads CASSLPSGHPYEQYF. As DNA, the CDR3 is TGTGCCAGCAGCCTACCCTCCGGACATCCCTACGAGCAGTACTTC.

This chain connects TRBV5-1 to TRBJ2-3; perhaps TRBD2 as D (6 bases). The germline gives CDR1 SGHRS, CDR2 YFSETQ. The CDR3 extends over 16 amino acids. The V end lost 4 bases, the J end lost 2 bases, and 17 bases lay between the germline ends. The CDR3 nucleotides are TGCGCCAGCAGCCCCGTCCGGGACTCCGACACAGATACGCAGTATTTT. Protein product: CASSPVRDSDTDTQYF.